The 27 T cell receptor beta chains presented below share a single source sample, sequenced in a study of cytomegalovirus exposure and HLA in healthy donors. PCR employed 60 Vbeta and 13 Jbeta primers. Assay: immunoSEQ multiplex PCR; the TCRdb copy retains only in-frame clones and omits some. This sample has roughly 190,000 clones, with around 78% found just once. The material sequenced was PBMCs. These receptors originate from a woman in her 30s in good health and CMV-seropositive.

This clone was seen more than once but under ten times. J is TRBJ2-5 and V is TRBV5-4; weak D call: TRBD2 (6 bases). This CDR3 has 15 residues. V was trimmed by 4 bases and J by 0 bases, leaving 13 bases between them. CDR1 is SGHNT, CDR2 YYREEE, per germline (reference sequence). CDR3 nucleotides: TGTGCCAGCAGCCCCACGGACTATTACCAAGAGACCCAGTACTTC. It codes for CASSPTDYYQETQYF.

This chain connects TRBV19 to TRBJ1-2; D is perhaps TRBD1 (5 bases). The CDR3 extends over 16 amino acids. V lost 3 bases, J lost 0 bases, and 14 bases lay in between. Germline CDR1 LNHDA, CDR2 SQIVND (reference sequence). The CDR3 is CASSIAQPRANYGYTF. The CDR3 bases are TGTGCCAGTAGTATTGCGCAGCCCAGGGCTAACTATGGCTACACCTTC.

The chain has TRBV5-1 and TRBJ2-2; the match to TRBD2 covers 12 bases. V shed 1 base, J shed 2 bases, and the junction held 3 bases outside the gene matches. CDR3 size: 17 residues. From germline, CDR1 is SGHRS and CDR2 YFSETQ. The chain's CDR3 is CASSLRTSGINTGELFF. CDR3 in DNA: TGCGCCAGCAGCTTGAGGACTAGCGGGATAAACACCGGGGAGCTGTTTTTT.

V usage is TRBV29-1 and J usage is TRBJ2-7, with D maybe TRBD2 (6 bases). This CDR3 spans 15 amino acids. V lost 0 bases and J 3 bases, leaving 15 bases between the germline ends. Germline lookup yields CDR1 SQVTM and CDR2 ANQGSEA. The CDR3 bases are TGCAGCGTTGAAGACCCCCAGGGAGGCGACTACGAGCAGTACTTC. Amino acids: CSVEDPQGGDYEQYF.

The table lists this clone with a count of one. This chain joins TRBV2 and TRBJ2-3; D not certain. The CDR3 is 14 residues long. V lost 3 bases to trimming and J lost 3 bases, with 10 bases between them. Germline V gene lookup returns CDR1 SNHLY and CDR2 FYNNEI. The CDR3 DNA follows: TGTGCCAGCAGTGAGCTAGTTTATACAGATACGCAGTATTTT. Amino acids: CASSELVYTDTQYF.

The chain carries TRBV1 and TRBJ2-1; the table's D call, TRBD2, was not checked against the DNA. TRBV1 is a recognized pseudogene. The CDR3 spans 18 residues. In DNA form, the CDR3 reads TGCACCAGCAGCCAAGATGGGACTAGCGGGAGCCCCCCCAATGAGCAGTTCTTC. Translated: CTSSQDGTSGSPPNEQFF.

The chain joins TRBV15 to TRBJ1-1, with 9 bases identical to TRBD1. Germline V gene lookup returns CDR1 LNHNV and CDR2 YYDKDF (reference sequence). This CDR3 has 14 amino acids. V was pared by 1 base and J by 7 bases, with 4 bases of the junction left unmatched. This CDR3 reads CATSRGDRAIEAFF. The CDR3 nucleotides are TGTGCCACCAGCAGAGGGGACAGGGCCATTGAAGCTTTCTTT.

This clone came up a few times. The rearrangement joins TRBV7-2 to TRBJ1-1; TRBD1 might be the D (6 bases). This CDR3 has 13 amino acids. Per germline, CDR1 SGHTA and CDR2 FQGNSA. With 5 bases removed from V and 7 bases from J, the gap between germline ends came to 14 bases. Written as DNA, the CDR3 is TGTGCCAGCAGCCCCTACAGGGCGGGTGAAGCTTTCTTT. It is translated as CASSPYRAGEAFF.

This sequence joins TRBV7-2 and TRBJ1-1; 12 bases match TRBD1. The CDR3 is 16 residues long. Germline values: CDR1 SGHTA, CDR2 FQGNSA. V shed 3 bases, J shed 6 bases, and the junction held 8 bases outside the gene matches. The DNA of the CDR3 is TGTGCCAGCAGCTTCGGGACAGGGGGCAAGTGGGCTGAAGCTTTCTTT. It translates to CASSFGTGGKWAEAFF.

This clone has ten or more counts. The chain employs TRBV5-8 and TRBJ2-1; tentatively, D is TRBD2 (5 bases). The V gene lost 2 bases and the J gene lost 4 bases, with 10 bases spanning the gap. The CDR3 runs 14 residues. Germline CDR1 and CDR2: SGHTS and YDEGEE. The CDR3: CASSLVAFYNEQFF. CDR3 bases: TGTGCCAGCAGCTTAGTAGCGTTTTACAATGAGCAGTTCTTC. Full variable domain (outside the CDR3, taken from reference TRBV5-8 and TRBJ2-1): EAGVTQSPTHLIKTRGQQATLRCSPISGHTSVYWYQQALGLGLQFLLWYDEGEERNRGNFPPRFSGRQFPNYSSELNVNALELEDSALYLCASSLVAFYNEQFFGPGTRLTVL.

This clone has just a few counts. The chain employs TRBV7-9 and TRBJ2-7, with no clear D. In germline, CDR1 is SEHNR, CDR2 FQNEAQ (reference sequence). Trimming took 0 bases from V and 6 from J, leaving 9 bases between them. The CDR3 runs to 13 residues. Written as DNA, the CDR3 is TGTGCCAGCAGCTTAGCGCGGTCTGGCGAGCAGTACTTC. Translating gives CASSLARSGEQYF.

This clone was seen a few times. The chain joins TRBV6-5 to TRBJ2-1, with 10 bases identical to TRBD2. The CDR3 contains 14 residues. The J segment lost 4 bases and the V segment lost 6 bases, leaving 3 bases of the junction unmatched. Germline loops: CDR1 MNHEY, CDR2 SVGAGI. CDR3 region: CASSKRGGYNEQFF. The DNA for the CDR3 is TGTGCCAGCAGCAAGCGGGGGGGTTACAATGAGCAGTTCTTC.

V and J are TRBV19 and TRBJ2-7, with D possibly TRBD1 on 8 matching bases. This CDR3 region has 15 residues. Trimming left V 5 bases short and J 5 bases short, with 19 bases between. CDR1 LNHDA and CDR2 SQIVND come from the germline V gene (reference sequence). This chain's CDR3 is CASSSRGQGGNEQYF. In nucleotides, the CDR3 is TGTGCCAGTAGTTCACGAGGACAGGGAGGGAACGAGCAGTACTTC.

V is TRBV5-8 and J is TRBJ2-2; D is perhaps TRBD1 (6 bases). The CDR3 covers 15 residues. V was shortened by 3 bases and J by 0 bases, with 9 bases between the two germline ends. In germline, CDR1 is SGHTS, CDR2 YDEGEE. CDR3 in DNA: TGTGCCAGCAGCTCTGACAGGCCGAACACCGGGGAGCTGTTTTTT. Translation gives CASSSDRPNTGELFF.

V is TRBV11-2 and J is TRBJ2-5, with D perhaps matching TRBD1 (5 bases). The germline V and J ends were trimmed by 5 bases and 1 base, with 11 bases remaining between them. The CDR3 loop spans 14 amino acids. Germline values: CDR1 SGHAT, CDR2 FQNNGV. The CDR3 DNA reads TGTGCCAGCAGCCCGAGACAGTCCCAAGAGACCCAGTACTTC. It specifies CASSPRQSQETQYF.

The gene calls are TRBV11-3 and TRBJ2-6; possibly TRBD1 for D (6 bases). V lost 1 base, J lost 3 bases, and 10 bases lay in between. The CDR3 length is 16 residues. CDR1 and CDR2 (germline): SGHNT, YENEEA. CDR3 in DNA: TGTGCCAGCAGCTTAGGAAGGGGGTTTGGGGCCAACGTCCTGACTTTC. Protein sequence: CASSLGRGFGANVLTF. The variable domain in full, with the rest retrieved from reference TRBV11-3 and TRBJ2-6, is EAGVVQSPRYKIIEKKQPVAFWCNPISGHNTLYWYLQNLGQGPELLIRYENEEAVDDSQLPKDRFSAERLKGVDSTLKIQPAELGDSAVYLCASSLGRGFGANVLTFGAGSRLTVL.

The chain combines TRBV28 with TRBJ2-6; maybe TRBD1 (7 bases). The germline gives CDR1 MDHEN, CDR2 SYDVKM. V gave up 10 bases and J gave up 0 bases, with 10 bases separating them. The CDR3 runs 14 residues. The CDR3 nucleotides read TGTGCCACAGGGGGGTTCTCTGGGGCCAACGTCCTGACTTTC. Its protein is CATGGFSGANVLTF. The full variable domain, its missing parts supplied by reference TRBV28 and TRBJ2-6, is DVKVTQSSRYLVKRTGEKVFLECVQDMDHENMFWYRQDPGLGLRLIYFSYDVKMKEKGDIPEGYSVSREKKERFSLILESASTNQTSMYLCATGGFSGANVLTFGAGSRLTVL.

The V and J genes are TRBV10-2 and TRBJ1-2, with 8 positions matching TRBD1. The CDR3 is 11 residues long. The V gene's germline CDR1 is WSHSY and CDR2 SAAADI. The J segment lost 8 bases and the V segment lost 10 bases, leaving 6 bases of the junction unmatched. CDR3 amino acids: CATHRGTGYTF. In nucleotides, the CDR3 is TGCGCCACCCACAGGGGGACCGGCTACACCTTC.

The chain uses TRBV4-3 and TRBJ1-5, with D uncertain. V dropped 0 bases and J dropped 6 bases, with 12 bases sitting between them. Per the germline V gene, CDR1 is LGHNA and CDR2 is YSLEER. The CDR3 consists of 15 residues. CDR3 loop: CASSQDFGEIQPQHF. In DNA, the CDR3 is TGCGCCAGCAGCCAAGATTTTGGGGAGATTCAGCCCCAGCATTTT.

The gene calls are TRBV25-1 and TRBJ2-2; D is possibly TRBD1 (5 bases). The CDR3 loop spans 14 amino acids. V lost 2 bases and J lost 5, with 9 bases in between. Germline CDR1 and CDR2: MGHDK and SYGVNS. This CDR3 is CASSELRDTGELFF. As DNA, the CDR3 is TGTGCCAGCAGTGAACTCAGGGATACCGGGGAGCTGTTTTTT.

The chain uses TRBV9 and TRBJ1-1, with D unresolved. Germline V lookup: CDR1 SGDLS, CDR2 YYNGEE. The germline V and J ends were trimmed by 0 bases and 5 bases, with 8 bases remaining between them. CDR3 length: 13 residues. CDR3 coding DNA: TGTGCCAGCAGCGTAGGCATCAGTACTGAAGCTTTCTTT. It specifies CASSVGISTEAFF.

This chain connects TRBV7-2 to TRBJ1-1; possibly TRBD1 for D (5 bases). Trimming stripped 5 bases from V and 0 bases from J, with 10 bases between. The germline CDR1 and CDR2 sequences are SGHTA and FQGNSA. CDR3 length equals 14 residues. CDR3 in amino acids: CASSTQTVNTEAFF. In DNA form, the CDR3 reads TGTGCCAGCAGCACGCAGACAGTGAACACTGAAGCTTTCTTT.

The rearrangement joins TRBV4-1 to TRBJ1-4, with 7 bases aligning to TRBD1. This CDR3 has 14 residues. CDR1 is MGHRA, CDR2 YSYEKL, per germline. V was pared by 1 base and J by 8 bases, with 4 bases of the junction left unmatched. The CDR3 DNA reads TGCGCCAGCAGCCAAGTGATACAGGGGGAAAAACTGTTTTTT. Its protein is CASSQVIQGEKLFF.

V is TRBV27 and J is TRBJ2-3; no clear D gene. Germline CDR1 and CDR2: MNHEY and SMNVEV (reference sequence). Trimming removed 4 bases from V and 2 bases from J, with 4 bases in between. The CDR3 is made up of 12 amino acids. The CDR3 here is CASSSYTDTQYF. CDR3 sequence (DNA): TGTGCCAGCAGTTCGTACACAGATACGCAGTATTTT.

Points on this clone: Within the sample, other DNA sequences also encode this same CDR3. The genes are TRBV9 and TRBJ1-1, with D possibly TRBD1 on 5 matching bases. Trimming removed 5 bases at V and 4 bases at J, with 12 bases between. Germline loops: CDR1 SGDLS, CDR2 YYNGEE. The CDR3 is 13 amino acids. The CDR3 here is CASSGTGVTEAFF. As DNA, the CDR3 is TGTGCCAGCAGTGGTACGGGGGTCACTGAAGCTTTCTTT.

The chain uses TRBV11-3 and TRBJ2-1; 7 bases agree with TRBD2. The V segment lost 5 bases and the J segment 0 bases; nucleotides outside the gene matches: 10. This CDR3 has 17 amino acids. Germline V gene sequence: CDR1 SGHNT, CDR2 YENEEA. CDR3 bases: TGTGCCAGCAGCCCTGGGAGGGGCGCCAGCTCCTACAATGAGCAGTTCTTC. Translation gives CASSPGRGASSYNEQFF. The entire variable domain, with the rest obtained from reference TRBV11-3 and TRBJ2-1, is as follows: EAGVVQSPRYKIIEKKQPVAFWCNPISGHNTLYWYLQNLGQGPELLIRYENEEAVDDSQLPKDRFSAERLKGVDSTLKIQPAELGDSAVYLCASSPGRGASSYNEQFFGPGTRLTVL.

This rearrangement joins TRBV5-1 to TRBJ1-2; 7 bases match TRBD1. The CDR3 consists of 16 residues. CDR1 is SGHRS and CDR2 is YFSETQ in the germline V gene. With 4 bases clipped from V and 0 bases from J, the junction kept 9 bases outside the gene matches. Here the CDR3 reads CASSPGTDPTNYGYTF. CDR3 coding DNA: TGCGCCAGCAGCCCCGGGACAGATCCTACTAACTATGGCTACACCTTC.